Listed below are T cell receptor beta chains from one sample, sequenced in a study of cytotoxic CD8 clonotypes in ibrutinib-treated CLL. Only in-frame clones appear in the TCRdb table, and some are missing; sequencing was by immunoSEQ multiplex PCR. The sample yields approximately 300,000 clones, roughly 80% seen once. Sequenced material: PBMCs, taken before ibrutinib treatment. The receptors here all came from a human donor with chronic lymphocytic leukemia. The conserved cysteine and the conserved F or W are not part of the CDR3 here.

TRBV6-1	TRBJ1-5	ASSGDREAYQPQH
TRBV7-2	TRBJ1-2	ASSQDRGQGYT
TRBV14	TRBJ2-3	ASSPLAGGPIDTQY
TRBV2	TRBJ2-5	ASSEGGGGTQY
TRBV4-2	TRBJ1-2	ASSQDGGTPYGYT
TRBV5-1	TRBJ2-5	ASTQTGGETQY
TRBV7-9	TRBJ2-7	ASSHWGQGSYEQY
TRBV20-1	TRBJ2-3	SARIRDTQY
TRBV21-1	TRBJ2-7	ASSKASWTGAWYEQY
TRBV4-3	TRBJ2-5	ASSHPPWASGREKQETQY
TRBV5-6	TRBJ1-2	ASSLDRGGGYT
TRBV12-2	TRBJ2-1	ASRLAASGRINEQF
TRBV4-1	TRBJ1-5	ASSPRTGLVPQPQH
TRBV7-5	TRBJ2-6	AHSGANVLT
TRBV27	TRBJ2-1	ASTSLDPRYNEQF
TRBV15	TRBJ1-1	ATSPGDTEAF
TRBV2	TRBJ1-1	ASVSIGGGPTEAF
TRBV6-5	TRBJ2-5	ASRGLAVETQY
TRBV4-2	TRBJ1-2	ASRRGYGYT
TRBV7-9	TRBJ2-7	ASSLISYEQY
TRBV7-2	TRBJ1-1	ASSLAAGVNTEAF
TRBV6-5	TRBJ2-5	ASESSMSETQY
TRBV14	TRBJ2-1	ASSRTGGSYNEQF
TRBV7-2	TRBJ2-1	ASSLAQGANEQF
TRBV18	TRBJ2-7	ASSPQRLAGGTYEQY
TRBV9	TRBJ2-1	ASSVYGGGYNEQF
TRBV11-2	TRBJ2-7	ASSLLGTYEQY
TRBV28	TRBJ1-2	ASFSGRKWRNRDGYT
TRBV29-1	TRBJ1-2	SVGRGVYGYT
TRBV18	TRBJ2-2	ASSPRGGADTGELF
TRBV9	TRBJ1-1	ASSRDRGMKNTEAF
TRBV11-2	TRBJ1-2	ASSSLGTGVNYGYT
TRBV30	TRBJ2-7	AWIHPGTGRNRQY
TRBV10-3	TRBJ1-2	AISERRGYT
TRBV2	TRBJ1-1	ASSDSEGRTEAF
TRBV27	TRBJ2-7	ASRRPPGLAGGSYEQY
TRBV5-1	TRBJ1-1	ASSLDQGEGTEAF
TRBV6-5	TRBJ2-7	ASSYSGTLEQY
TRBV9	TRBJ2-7	ASSVELAPTYEQY
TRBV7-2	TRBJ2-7	ASSSRQSGTLAYEQY
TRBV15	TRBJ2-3	ATSRDRDTILTDTQY
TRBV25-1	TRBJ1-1	ASSASDRLNTEAF
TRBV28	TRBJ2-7	GTGAGIHEQY
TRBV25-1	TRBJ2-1	ASSTPFGEQF
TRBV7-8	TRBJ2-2	ADGQRKGVGELF
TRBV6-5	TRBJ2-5	ASSYSGGSRETQY
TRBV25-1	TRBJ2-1	ASSEREGLAGSGEQF
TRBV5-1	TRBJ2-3	ASYLAGGSTDTQY
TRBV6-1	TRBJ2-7	ASIRGDRDYYEQY
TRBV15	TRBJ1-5	ATSRDRYGQPQH
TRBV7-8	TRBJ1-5	ASSLFSRAGNQPQH
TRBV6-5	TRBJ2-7	ASSIDRGPGEQY
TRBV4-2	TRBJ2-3	ASTSPGTTSDTQY
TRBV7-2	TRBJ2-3	ASSFGGARNTQY